Below, one T cell receptor beta chain is given with its context. Its specificity is not known. The data stem from a study of cytomegalovirus exposure and HLA in healthy donors. Whole-study findings and limits: Later analysis identified several of the most significant clusters that appeared linked to common viral pathogens. In vitro, a few CMV-associated chains proved specific for CMV antigens.

A multiplex PCR was run with 60 Vbeta primers and 13 Jbeta primers. Profiling relied on immunoSEQ multiplex PCR, and the TCRdb table lists in-frame clones only, not all of them. This table holds some 150,000 clones, over 60% found once. The germline gives CDR1 SGDLS, CDR2 YYNGEE. Trimming took 2 bases from V and 4 from J, leaving 9 bases between them. This CDR3 is built from 13 residues. The TCR comes from a woman aged 30 to 39 in good health and CMV-seropositive. Sequenced material: PBMCs. The V and J genes are TRBV9 and TRBJ1-1; possibly TRBD1 for D (5 bases). This chain's CDR3 is CASSVSGSTEAFF. As DNA, the CDR3 is TGTGCCAGCAGCGTCTCAGGGTCCACTGAAGCTTTCTTT.